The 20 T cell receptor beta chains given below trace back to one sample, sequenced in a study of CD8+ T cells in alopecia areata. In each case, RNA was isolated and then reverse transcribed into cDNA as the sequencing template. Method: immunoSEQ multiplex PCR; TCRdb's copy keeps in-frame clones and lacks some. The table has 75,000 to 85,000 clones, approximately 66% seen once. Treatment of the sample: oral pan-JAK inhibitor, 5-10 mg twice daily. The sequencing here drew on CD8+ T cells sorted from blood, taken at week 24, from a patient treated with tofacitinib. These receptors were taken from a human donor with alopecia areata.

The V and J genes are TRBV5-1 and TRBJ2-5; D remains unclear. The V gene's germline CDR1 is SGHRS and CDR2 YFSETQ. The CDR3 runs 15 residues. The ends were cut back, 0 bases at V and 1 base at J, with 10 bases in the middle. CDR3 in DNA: TGCGCCAGCAGCTTGGTTGGCTCAGGCCAAGAGACCCAGTACTTC. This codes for CASSLVGSGQETQYF.

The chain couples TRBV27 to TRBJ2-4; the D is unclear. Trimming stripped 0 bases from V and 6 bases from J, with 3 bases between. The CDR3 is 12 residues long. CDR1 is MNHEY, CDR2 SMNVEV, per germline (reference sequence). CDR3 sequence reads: CASSLSGNIQYF. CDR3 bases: TGTGCCAGCAGTTTATCCGGAAACATTCAGTACTTC.

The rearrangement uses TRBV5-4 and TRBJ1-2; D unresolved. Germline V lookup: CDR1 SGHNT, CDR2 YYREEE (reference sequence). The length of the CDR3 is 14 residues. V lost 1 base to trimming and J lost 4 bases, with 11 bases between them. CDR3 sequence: CASSLLLGSYGYTF. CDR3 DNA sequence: TGTGCCAGCAGCTTGCTGCTGGGGAGCTATGGCTACACCTTC.

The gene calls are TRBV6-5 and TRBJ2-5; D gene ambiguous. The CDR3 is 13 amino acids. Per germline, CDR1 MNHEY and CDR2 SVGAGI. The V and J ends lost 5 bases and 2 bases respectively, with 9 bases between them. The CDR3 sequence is CASSTDKQETQYF. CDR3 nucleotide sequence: TGTGCCAGCAGTACCGACAAACAAGAGACCCAGTACTTC.

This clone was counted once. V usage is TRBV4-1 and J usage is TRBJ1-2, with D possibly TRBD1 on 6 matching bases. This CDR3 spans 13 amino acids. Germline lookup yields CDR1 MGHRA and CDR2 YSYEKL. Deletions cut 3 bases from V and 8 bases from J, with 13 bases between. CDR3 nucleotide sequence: TGCGCCAGCAGCCATAACAGGGTGCAGGGCTACACCTTC. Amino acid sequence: CASSHNRVQGYTF.

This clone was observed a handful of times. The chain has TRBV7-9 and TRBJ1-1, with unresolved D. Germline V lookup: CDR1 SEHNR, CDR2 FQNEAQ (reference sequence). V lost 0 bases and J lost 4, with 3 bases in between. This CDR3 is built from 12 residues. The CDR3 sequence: CASSLAITEAFF. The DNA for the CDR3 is TGTGCCAGCAGCTTAGCCATCACTGAAGCTTTCTTT.

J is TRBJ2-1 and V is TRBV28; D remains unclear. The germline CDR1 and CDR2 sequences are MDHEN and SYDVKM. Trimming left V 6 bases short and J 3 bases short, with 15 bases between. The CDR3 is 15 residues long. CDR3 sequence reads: CASRDGGSFYNEQFF. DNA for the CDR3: TGTGCCAGCAGGGACGGCGGTTCTTTCTACAATGAGCAGTTCTTC.

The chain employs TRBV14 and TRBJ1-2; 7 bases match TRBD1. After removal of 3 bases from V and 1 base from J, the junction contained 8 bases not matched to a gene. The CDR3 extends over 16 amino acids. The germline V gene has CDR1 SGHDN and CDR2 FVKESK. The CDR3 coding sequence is TGTGCCAGCAGCCATCGGACAGGAAAATTTAACTATGGCTACACCTTC. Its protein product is CASSHRTGKFNYGYTF.

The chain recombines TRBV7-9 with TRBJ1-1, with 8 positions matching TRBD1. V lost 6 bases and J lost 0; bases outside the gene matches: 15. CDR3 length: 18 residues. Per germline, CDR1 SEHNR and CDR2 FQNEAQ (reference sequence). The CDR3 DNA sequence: TGTGCCAGCAGGCAACCGCCCGGGACAGGACCGATGAACACTGAAGCTTTCTTT. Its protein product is CASRQPPGTGPMNTEAFF.

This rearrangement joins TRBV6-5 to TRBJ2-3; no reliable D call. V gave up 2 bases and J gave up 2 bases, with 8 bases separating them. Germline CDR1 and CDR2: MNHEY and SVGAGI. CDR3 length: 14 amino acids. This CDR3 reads CASSYGGYTDTQYF. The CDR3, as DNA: TGTGCCAGCAGTTACGGTGGATACACAGATACGCAGTATTTT.

In nucleotides, the CDR3 is TGTGCCAGCAGTTTAGTTCGGACAGGGGTCCACGAGCAGTACTTC. This encodes CASSLVRTGVHEQYF. The gene calls are TRBV27 and TRBJ2-7; TRBD1 matches at 9 bases. V shed 2 bases, J shed 5 bases, and the junction held 7 bases outside the gene matches. The CDR3 spans 15 residues. Looked up from germline, CDR1 is MNHEY and CDR2 is SMNVEV (reference sequence).

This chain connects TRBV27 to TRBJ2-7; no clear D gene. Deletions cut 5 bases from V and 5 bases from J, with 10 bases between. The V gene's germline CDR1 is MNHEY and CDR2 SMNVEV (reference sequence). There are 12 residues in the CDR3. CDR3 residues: CASSLDRHEQYF. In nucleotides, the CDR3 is TGTGCCAGCAGTCTGGACCGCCACGAGCAGTACTTC.

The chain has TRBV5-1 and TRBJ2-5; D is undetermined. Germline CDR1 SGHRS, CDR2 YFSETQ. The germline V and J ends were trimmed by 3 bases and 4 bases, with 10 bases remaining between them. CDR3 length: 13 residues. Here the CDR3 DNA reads TGCGCCAGCAGCTACGAAGGTGGAGAGACCCAGTACTTC. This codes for CASSYEGGETQYF.

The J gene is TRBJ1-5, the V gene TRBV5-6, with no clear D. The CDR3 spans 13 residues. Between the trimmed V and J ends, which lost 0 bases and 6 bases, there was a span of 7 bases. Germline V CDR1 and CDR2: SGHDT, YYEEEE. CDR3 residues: CASSLAGTQPQHF. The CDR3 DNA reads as TGTGCCAGCAGCTTGGCCGGAACTCAGCCCCAGCATTTT.

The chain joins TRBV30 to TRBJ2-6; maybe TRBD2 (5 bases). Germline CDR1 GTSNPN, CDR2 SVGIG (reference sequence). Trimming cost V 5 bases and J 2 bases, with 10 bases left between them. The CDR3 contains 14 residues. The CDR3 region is CAWDNGTGANVLTF. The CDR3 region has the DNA TGTGCCTGGGACAACGGGACTGGGGCCAACGTCCTGACTTTC.

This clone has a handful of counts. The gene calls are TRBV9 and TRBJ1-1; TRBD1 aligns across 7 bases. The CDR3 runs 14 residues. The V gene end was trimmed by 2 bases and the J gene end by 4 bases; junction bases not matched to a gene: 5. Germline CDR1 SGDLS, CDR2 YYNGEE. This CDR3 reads CASSVRGASTEAFF. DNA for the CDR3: TGTGCCAGCAGCGTCAGGGGGGCGAGCACTGAAGCTTTCTTT.

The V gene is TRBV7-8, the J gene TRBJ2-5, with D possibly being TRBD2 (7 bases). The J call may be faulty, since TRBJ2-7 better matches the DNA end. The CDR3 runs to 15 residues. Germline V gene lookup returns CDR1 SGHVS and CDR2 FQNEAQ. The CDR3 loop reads CASSLVGGPGDEQYF. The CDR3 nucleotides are TGTGCCAGCAGCTTAGTGGGGGGGCCCGGGGACGAGCAGTACTTC.

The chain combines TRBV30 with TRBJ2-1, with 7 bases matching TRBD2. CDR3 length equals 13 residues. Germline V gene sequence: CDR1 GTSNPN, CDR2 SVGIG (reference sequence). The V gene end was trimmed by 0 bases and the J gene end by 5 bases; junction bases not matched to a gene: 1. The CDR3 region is CAWSVGTNNEQFF. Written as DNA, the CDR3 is TGTGCCTGGAGTGTCGGGACTAACAATGAGCAGTTCTTC.

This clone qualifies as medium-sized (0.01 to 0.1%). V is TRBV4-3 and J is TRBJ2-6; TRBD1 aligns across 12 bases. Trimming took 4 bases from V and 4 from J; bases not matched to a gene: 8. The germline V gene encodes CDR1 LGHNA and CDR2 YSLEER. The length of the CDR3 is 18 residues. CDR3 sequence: CASSPAGQGATGANVLTF. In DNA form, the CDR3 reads TGCGCCAGCAGCCCCGCGGGACAGGGGGCTACCGGGGCCAACGTCCTGACTTTC.

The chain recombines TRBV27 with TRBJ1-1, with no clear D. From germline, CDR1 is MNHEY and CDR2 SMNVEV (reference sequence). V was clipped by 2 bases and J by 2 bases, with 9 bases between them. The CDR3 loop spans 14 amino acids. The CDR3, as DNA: TGTGCCAGCAGTTTAAGGGCAGGCAACACTGAAGCTTTCTTT. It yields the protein CASSLRAGNTEAFF.